This T cell receptor beta chain was retrieved from a study of tumor and adjacent non-tumor tissue in lung cancer listed by TCRdb under 2018. Turning to the overall study: Patients with adenocarcinoma (12), squamous cell carcinoma (2) and small cell lung cancer (1) were included in the cohort. Sequencing generated a total of 125,075,908 productive TCRbeta reads, averaging about 4.2 million reads per sample. The roughly 15 enrolled patients, of whom about 10 were men and 5 were women, were aged about 30 to 80 years and were diagnosed with TNM stage I to III disease. TCRbeta CDR3 sequencing was performed on about 29 paired specimens, with one tumor sample and one normal lung sample collected per patient. The study compared bulk TCRbeta repertoires between lung tumor tissue and matched distant non-tumor lung tissue from over 12 lung cancer patients.

RNA was isolated from bulk unsorted tissue, and RNA quality was assessed with a NanoDrop ND-1000 and an Agilent 2100. Normal lung samples were distant non-tumor tissue taken more than 3 cm from the tumor edge. Newly diagnosed lung cancer patients without prior chemotherapy who had been admitted for thoracic surgery in China between August and November 2014 were enrolled as donors. Patients who had received previous radiotherapy or chemotherapy, or who had another concurrent cancer, were excluded from the study. Pieces of surgical tissue measuring roughly 1-2 cm3 were kept in RNAlater solution and stored at -80 degrees C until use. Ten or more counts support this clonotype. Its binding antigen is unknown. No much larger clone is present one base from it, and per-base qualities are unavailable. The CDR3 has 16 amino acids, counting the end cysteine and phenylalanine. Only the CDR3 portion is preserved as DNA: 48 bases, with reading frame beginning at the first base. According to the germline V gene (reference sequence), CDR1 reads SEHNR and CDR2 reads FQNEAQ. The V end loses 5 bases and the J end loses 4 bases, and a stretch of 20 bases separates them.

Preparation of the library involved multiplex PCR. The sequencing machine was an Illumina HiSeq 2500. Following protocols modified from ARM-PCR, the researchers constructed TCRbeta libraries through three rounds of nested PCR with primers (Table S4). Before sequencing, PCR products in the 200-500 bp range were cut out of the gel and cleaned up using the QIAquick gel extraction kit. As for the authors' bioinformatics: Trimmomatic was used to clean the reads, FLASH merged the cleaned reads into complete CDR3 sequences, and MiTCR assigned the sequences to V(D)J germline segments. VDJtools was used to compute clonal diversity as the inverse Simpson's index. In-frame sequences without a premature stop codon were defined as productive reads. The raw public reads went through TCRdb reprocessing: fastp at Q25, MiXCR clone calling, in-frame beta chains kept. For every CDR3 protein sequence, its rows merge into one entry that carries the most common genes and DNA. Clone size and V and J calls follow TCRdb, not the original study. The sample table lists more than 85,000 distinct CDR3 sequences, roughly two thirds of them with a count of one. Around 20% of the sample is taken by the ten largest.

Overall study outcomes, separate from this receptor: Tumor tissue showed significantly higher TCR diversity (inverse Simpson) than normal lung tissue, at 431.37 vs 166.20 (P = 0.0075, Mann-Whitney U test). The sequencing platform is not named in the methods, and unique molecular identifiers are not mentioned. The top 100 clones made up a significantly larger cumulative share of the repertoire in normal lung than in tumor tissue. Peripheral blood was not sequenced, so blood TCRbeta repertoires in these lung cancer patients were not examined. With only approximately 16 patients in the cohort, the authors noted that larger samples and more detailed clinical data are needed. TCR diversity was significantly higher in younger patients, and higher tumor TCR diversity was associated with shorter overall and disease-free survival.

This receptor chain uses TRBV7-9 and TRBJ2-5; the D gene is tentatively TRBD1 or TRBD2, each matching 5 bases. The sequenced sample consisted of distant non-tumor lung tissue. The sequence came from a man in his sixties with non-small cell lung cancer. The base sequence is TGTGCCAGCAGCCTCCAGGGCTTGGACTTCGGAGAGACCCAGTACTTC. Its protein reads: CASSLQGLDFGETQYF.